The 29 T cell receptor beta chains below were found in one sample sequenced in a study of blood T cell repertoires in COVID-19. Only in-frame clones appear in the TCRdb table, and some are missing; sequencing was by immunoSEQ multiplex PCR. The sample lists 250,000 to 350,000 clones; 70% to 90% were seen once. The sample consisted of peripheral blood. These receptors all stem from a woman aged 30 to 39 with active or convalescent COVID-19.

The chain has TRBV5-4 and TRBJ1-1, with D maybe TRBD1 (5 bases). Germline CDR1 SGHNT, CDR2 YYREEE (reference sequence). V shed 0 bases and J shed 5 bases, with 14 bases lying between them. The CDR3 extends over 15 amino acids. CDR3: CASSLAGGRNTEAFF. The DNA of the CDR3 is TGTGCCAGCAGCTTGGCCGGGGGGAGAAATACTGAAGCTTTCTTT.

The chain has TRBV19 and TRBJ1-1, with TRBD1 matching 9 bases. Per the germline V gene, CDR1 is LNHDA and CDR2 is SQIVND (reference sequence). V was clipped by 0 bases and J by 4 bases; unmatched bases: 0. CDR3 length equals 14 residues. The chain's CDR3 is CASSIETGGTEAFF. The CDR3 DNA is TGTGCCAGTAGTATAGAGACAGGGGGCACTGAAGCTTTCTTT.

This clone is a singleton in its sample. V usage is TRBV10-2 and J usage is TRBJ1-1, with a weak D call TRBD1 (5 bases). The CDR3 extends over 14 amino acids. Between the trimmed V and J ends, which lost 4 bases and 1 base, there was a span of 10 bases. Germline loops: CDR1 WSHSY, CDR2 SAAADI. In DNA, the CDR3 is TGCGCCAGCAGTGGGACACAAAGGAACACTGAAGCTTTCTTT. This sequence encodes CASSGTQRNTEAFF.

This chain joins TRBV18 and TRBJ1-5; D remains unclear. Looked up from germline, CDR1 is KGHSH and CDR2 is LQKENI. V lost 1 base and J lost 3, with 13 bases in between. CDR3 length equals 16 residues. CDR3 in DNA: TGTGCCAGCTCACCACGGAGGCAAGAGTACAATCAGCCCCAGCATTTT. It codes for CASSPRRQEYNQPQHF.

This chain links TRBV19 with TRBJ2-3, with 13 bases that match TRBD2. This CDR3 spans 17 amino acids. The germline V gene encodes CDR1 LNHDA and CDR2 SQIVND (reference sequence). After removal of 5 bases from V and 2 bases from J, the junction contained 7 bases not matched to a gene. In DNA, the CDR3 is TGTGCCAGTAGTCTTGGACTAGCGGGGGACTTCACAGATACGCAGTATTTT. Residues: CASSLGLAGDFTDTQYF.

The J gene is TRBJ2-1, the V gene TRBV3-1 (or the pseudogene TRBV3-2); the D gene is possibly TRBD2 (7 bases). Germline-derived CDR1 and CDR2 are LGHDT and YNNKEL (reference sequence). Trimming pared 5 bases from V and 3 bases from J, leaving 14 bases between. The CDR3 has 15 amino acids. CDR3: CASSSGGLYYNEQFF. The CDR3 nucleotides read TGTGCCAGCAGCTCCGGGGGGCTGTACTACAATGAGCAGTTCTTC.

The chain combines TRBV2 with TRBJ1-1; D not resolved. V was shortened by 8 bases and J by 0 bases, with 19 bases between the two germline ends. From germline, CDR1 is SNHLY and CDR2 FYNNEI. The length of the CDR3 is 16 residues. DNA for the CDR3: TGTGCCAGCCGCCATACAATAACAGAATTGAACACTGAAGCTTTCTTT. It is translated as CASRHTITELNTEAFF.

The CDR3 here is CASSQGAVGETQYF. CDR3 bases: TGCGCCAGCAGCCAAGGCGCTGTCGGGGAGACCCAGTACTTC. The chain employs TRBV4-3 and TRBJ2-5; D ambiguous. Trimming stripped 1 base from V and 5 bases from J, with 11 bases between. The germline V gene has CDR1 LGHNA and CDR2 YSLEER. This CDR3 has 14 amino acids.

This clone was seen more than once but under ten times. This sequence joins TRBV6-2 or TRBV6-3 and TRBJ2-3; tentatively, D is TRBD2 (6 bases). This CDR3 is 13 amino acids long. From germline, CDR1 is MNHEY and CDR2 SVGEGT. The V gene lost 4 bases and the J gene lost 6 bases, with 11 bases spanning the gap. The CDR3 DNA reads TGTGCCAGCAGTTCGCGGGACTGGGATACGCAGTATTTT. It is translated as CASSSRDWDTQYF.

The chain employs TRBV18 and TRBJ2-3, with TRBD2 as a possible D gene (5 bases). Trimming shortened V by 5 bases and J by 7 bases, and 16 bases separated the two germline ends. Germline values: CDR1 KGHSH, CDR2 LQKENI. This CDR3 is 14 amino acids long. CDR3 residues: CASSYPRAPNTQYF. The CDR3 bases are TGTGCCAGCTCATATCCGAGGGCCCCGAATACGCAGTATTTT.

The chain combines TRBV24-1 with TRBJ2-6; D is possibly TRBD1 (6 bases). The CDR3 loop spans 19 amino acids. Deletions cut 2 bases from V and 2 bases from J, with 18 bases between. Germline V lookup: CDR1 KGHDR, CDR2 SFDVKD. CDR3 in amino acids: CATSDSPGQFSPGANVLTF. The CDR3 bases are TGTGCCACCAGTGATTCCCCCGGACAGTTCTCCCCTGGGGCCAACGTCCTGACTTTC.

The chain employs TRBV18 and TRBJ2-1; no firm D call. The CDR3 has 13 residues. With 2 bases removed from V and 8 bases from J, the gap between germline ends came to 10 bases. CDR1 and CDR2 from the germline V gene are KGHSH and LQKENI. Here the CDR3 reads CASSPGMRDEQFF. CDR3 nucleotides: TGTGCCAGCTCACCAGGTATGCGAGATGAGCAGTTCTTC. The full variable domain, completed using reference TRBV18 and TRBJ2-1, is NAGVMQNPRHLVRRRGQEARLRCSPMKGHSHVYWYRQLPEEGLKFMVYLQKENIIDESGMPKERFSAEFPKEGPSILRIQQVVRGDSAAYFCASSPGMRDEQFFGPGTRLTVL.

This chain joins TRBV2 and TRBJ1-3; no definite D call. Trimming removed 7 bases at V and 2 bases at J, with 15 bases between. Germline V CDR1 and CDR2: SNHLY, FYNNEI. The CDR3 contains 15 residues. The CDR3 DNA reads as TGTGCCAGCAAAACTGAGGGAAAAACTGGAAACACCATATATTTT. Residues: CASKTEGKTGNTIYF.

The chain joins TRBV9 to TRBJ2-7; 11 bases are a match to TRBD2. V shed 0 bases and J 2 bases; nucleotides not matched to a gene: 1. CDR3 size: 15 residues. The germline CDR1 and CDR2 sequences are SGDLS and YYNGEE. The CDR3 sequence: CASSVASGGTYEQYF. Here the CDR3 DNA reads TGTGCCAGCAGCGTAGCTAGCGGGGGGACCTACGAGCAGTACTTC. The complete variable domain, with remaining parts taken from reference TRBV9 and TRBJ2-7, reads DSGVTQTPKHLITATGQRVTLRCSPRSGDLSVYWYQQSLDQGLQFLIQYYNGEERAKGNILERFSAQQFPDLHSELNLSSLELGDSALYFCASSVASGGTYEQYFGPGTRLTVT.

This sequence joins TRBV15 and TRBJ1-2; D perhaps matches TRBD1 (6 bases). CDR3 length: 16 amino acids. Trimming took 0 bases from V and 8 from J, leaving 19 bases between them. Germline CDR1 and CDR2: LNHNV and YYDKDF (reference sequence). CDR3 residues: CATSRDRAGGEQGYTF. The CDR3 DNA follows: TGTGCCACCAGCAGAGATCGAGCGGGGGGCGAGCAGGGCTACACCTTC.

The V and J genes are TRBV27 and TRBJ1-5; D perhaps matches TRBD1 (6 bases). The CDR3 spans 17 residues. Germline V lookup: CDR1 MNHEY, CDR2 SMNVEV (reference sequence). Trimming removed 0 bases at V and 0 bases at J, with 12 bases between. The CDR3 sequence: CASSLSYRDASNQPQHF. The CDR3 DNA is TGTGCCAGCAGTTTATCCTACAGGGACGCTAGCAATCAGCCCCAGCATTTT.

The V gene is TRBV7-8, the J gene TRBJ1-2, with D possibly TRBD1 on 5 matching bases. There are 18 residues in the CDR3. The V and J ends lost 3 bases and 3 bases respectively, with 23 bases between them. Germline V gene data show CDR1 as SGHVS and CDR2 as FQNEAQ. The CDR3 region is CASSFRGKGGSRDYGYTF. CDR3 sequence (DNA): TGTGCCAGCAGCTTTAGGGGAAAGGGAGGGTCAAGAGACTATGGCTACACCTTC.

The chain couples TRBV19 to TRBJ1-2; D possibly corresponds to TRBD1 (5 bases). CDR1 is LNHDA, CDR2 SQIVND, per germline (reference sequence). V gave up 6 bases and J gave up 4 bases, with 12 bases separating them. The CDR3 spans 13 residues. The CDR3 sequence: CASSPTASYGYTF. In nucleotides, the CDR3 is TGTGCCAGTAGCCCGACAGCCTCCTATGGCTACACCTTC.

The rearrangement joins TRBV7-6 to TRBJ2-5; 12 bases map to TRBD2. V lost 9 bases and J lost 0; bases outside the gene matches: 5. Germline V CDR1 and CDR2: SGHVS, FNYEAQ. There are 15 residues in the CDR3. The CDR3 DNA is TGTGCCAGTTCGACTAGCGGGGGCCACCAAGAGACCCAGTACTTC. This sequence encodes CASSTSGGHQETQYF.

The CDR3 loop is CASSPPPASGGETQYF. CDR3 sequence (DNA): TGTGCCAGCAGCCCTCCCCCGGCTAGCGGCGGCGAGACCCAGTACTTC. The genes are TRBV9 and TRBJ2-5; 7 positions match TRBD2. CDR1 SGDLS and CDR2 YYNGEE come from the germline V gene. The junction had 14 bases not matched to a gene; V was cut back by 4 bases and J by 5 bases. This CDR3 spans 16 amino acids.

This chain joins TRBV27 and TRBJ1-6; D is possibly TRBD1 (5 bases). The CDR3 has 14 residues. The germline CDR1 and CDR2 sequences are MNHEY and SMNVEV (reference sequence). V gave up 10 bases and J gave up 0 bases, with 10 bases separating them. The CDR3 protein is CATQGSSYNSPLHF. The CDR3 DNA sequence: TGTGCCACCCAGGGTAGCTCCTATAATTCACCCCTCCACTTT.

V and J are TRBV27 and TRBJ1-6, with 7 bases lining up with TRBD1. Germline V CDR1 and CDR2: MNHEY, SMNVEV (reference sequence). This CDR3 has 16 amino acids. The V gene end was trimmed by 5 bases and the J gene end by 9 bases; junction bases not matched to a gene: 13. The CDR3 DNA reads TGTGCCAGCAGTGCGACAGGGTCGGGTGGCCTTTCACCCCTCCACTTT. As protein: CASSATGSGGLSPLHF.

The rearrangement links TRBV3-1 (or the pseudogene TRBV3-2) to TRBJ2-2; 7 nucleotides match TRBD1. This CDR3 comprises 15 residues. Germline lookup yields CDR1 LGHDT and CDR2 YNNKEL (reference sequence). V lost 5 bases and J lost 8; bases outside the gene matches: 11. CDR3 sequence reads: CASSSGTVTPGELFF. CDR3 coding DNA: TGTGCCAGCAGCTCCGGGACAGTAACACCGGGGGAGCTGTTTTTT.

Only one count was recorded for this clone. The V gene is TRBV18, the J gene TRBJ1-2; possible D gene TRBD1, 5 bases. V was cut by 0 bases and J by 5 bases, with 13 bases left in between. CDR3 size: 15 residues. CDR1 and CDR2 from the germline V gene are KGHSH and LQKENI. The CDR3 region is CASSPPSTGLYGYTF. The CDR3 bases are TGTGCCAGCTCACCACCCTCCACAGGTCTTTATGGCTACACCTTC.

The rearrangement links TRBV15 to TRBJ1-3; D is undetermined. V lost 2 bases and J 0 bases, leaving 8 bases between the germline ends. CDR1 and CDR2 from the germline V gene are LNHNV and YYDKDF (reference sequence). CDR3 size: 15 residues. Here the CDR3 DNA reads TGTGCCACCAGCAGAACTATACCCTCTGGAAACACCATATATTTT. Its protein is CATSRTIPSGNTIYF. Combining the CDR3 with reference TRBV15 and TRBJ1-3 gives the whole variable domain DAMVIQNPRYQVTQFGKPVTLSCSQTLNHNVMYWYQQKSSQAPKLLFHYYDKDFNNEADTPDNFQSRRPNTSFCFLDIRSPGLGDTAMYLCATSRTIPSGNTIYFGEGSWLTVV.

The rearrangement links TRBV5-4 to TRBJ1-6; a possible D gene is TRBD1 (5 bases). Germline V gives CDR1 SGHNT, CDR2 YYREEE (reference sequence). The CDR3 extends over 15 amino acids. V was shortened by 2 bases and J by 7 bases, with 13 bases between the two germline ends. The CDR3 coding sequence is TGTGCCAGCAGCTTCGGGGGGTTTGAAAATTCACCCCTCCACTTT. Its translation: CASSFGGFENSPLHF.

V usage is TRBV7-3 and J usage is TRBJ1-1; D gene unclear. Germline assignment: CDR1 SGHTA and CDR2 FQGTGA. Trimming removed 4 bases from V and 5 bases from J, with 17 bases in between. CDR3 length equals 15 residues. The CDR3 spells CASSSSGRLRTEAFF. In DNA form, the CDR3 reads TGTGCCAGCAGCTCGAGCGGAAGGTTGAGGACTGAAGCTTTCTTT.

This chain connects TRBV7-6 to TRBJ1-2; D is possibly TRBD1 (5 bases). Germline loops: CDR1 SGHVS, CDR2 FNYEAQ. Trimming left V 5 bases short and J 3 bases short, with 16 bases between. The CDR3 length is 15 residues. The CDR3: CASSPWTPQDYGYTF. The DNA for the CDR3 is TGTGCCAGCAGCCCATGGACACCGCAGGACTATGGCTACACCTTC. Complete variable domain (other parts from reference TRBV7-6 and TRBJ1-2): GAGVSQSPRYKVTKRGQDVALRCDPISGHVSLYWYRQALGQGPEFLTYFNYEAQQDKSGLPNDRFSAERPEGSISTLTIQRTEQRDSAMYRCASSPWTPQDYGYTFGSGTRLTVV.

V and J are TRBV7-2 and TRBJ2-1, with a possible D match to TRBD2 (6 bases). V was pared by 6 bases and J by 2 bases, with 11 bases between. The germline V gene encodes CDR1 SGHTA and CDR2 FQGNSA. The CDR3 loop spans 14 amino acids. The CDR3 sequence is CASSYSGPYNEQFF. The CDR3 bases are TGTGCCAGCAGTTATAGCGGCCCCTACAATGAGCAGTTCTTC.